These 8 T cell receptor beta chains were sequenced from one sample in a study of vaccination and CD4 T cells after COVID-19. These receptors lack a known antigen. Cultured CD4+ T cells had their DNA profiled by the Oncomine TCR Beta short-read assay. TCRdb redid the calling of the PCR reads with MiXCR, one entry per CDR3 protein. Of about 14,000 distinct CDR3 sequences listed, roughly 43% are singletons. Treatment specified: roughly 10-day PBMC culture with coronavirus spike peptide pools or control peptides (ViraFEST assay). The sample consisted of CD4+ T cells from blood, cultured in vitro. These receptors all stem from a human donor who had recovered from COVID-19.

This clonotype was seen only a few times. The chain employs TRBV27 and TRBJ1-2; weak D call: TRBD1 (5 bases). The CDR3 covers 14 residues. V lost 3 bases and J 5 bases, leaving 13 bases between the germline ends. Per germline, CDR1 MNHEY and CDR2 SMNVEV (reference sequence). CDR3 nucleotides: TGTGCCAGCAGTTTTAACGGGGGTGGATATGGCTACACCTTC. It is translated as CASSFNGGGYGYTF.

The chain employs TRBV18 and TRBJ2-7; 9 bases agree with TRBD2. The CDR3 extends over 16 amino acids. Germline assignment: CDR1 KGHSH and CDR2 LQKENI. The J segment lost 0 bases and the V segment lost 2 bases, leaving 5 bases of the junction unmatched. The CDR3 bases are TGTGCCAGCTCACCAATAGCGGGGGCCGACTCCTACGAGCAGTACTTC. Its protein is CASSPIAGADSYEQYF. The full variable domain, its missing parts supplied by reference TRBV18 and TRBJ2-7, is NAGVMQNPRHLVRRRGQEARLRCSPMKGHSHVYWYRQLPEEGLKFMVYLQKENIIDESGMPKERFSAEFPKEGPSILRIQQVVRGDSAAYFCASSPIAGADSYEQYFGPGTRLTVT.

The chain is built from TRBV7-2 and TRBJ1-2; D is undetermined. V lost 0 bases and J 4 bases, leaving 12 bases between the germline ends. The CDR3 loop spans 15 amino acids. Germline V CDR1 and CDR2: SGHTA, FQGNSA. The CDR3, as DNA: TGTGCCAGCAGCTTAGCGATCGGTAGTAGCTATGGCTACACCTTC. This gives the protein CASSLAIGSSYGYTF.

V is TRBV24-1 and J is TRBJ2-5; D call uncertain. CDR1 KGHDR and CDR2 SFDVKD come from the germline V gene. Trimming took 1 base from V and 1 from J, leaving 9 bases between them. The CDR3 is 15 amino acids. CDR3 sequence: CATSDLSPGQETQYF. The CDR3 DNA sequence: TGTGCCACCAGTGATTTATCGCCGGGCCAAGAGACCCAGTACTTC.

This clonotype was picked up a small number of times. The chain employs TRBV7-9 and TRBJ1-1, with D perhaps TRBD1 (6 bases). V lost 4 bases and J lost 4, with 19 bases in between. The CDR3 sequence is 16 residues long. Germline CDR1 and CDR2: SEHNR and FQNEAQ (reference sequence). CDR3: CASSSGTTNMGTEAFF. DNA for the CDR3: TGTGCCAGCAGCTCCGGGACAACTAACATGGGCACTGAAGCTTTCTTT.

The chain is built from TRBV20-1 and TRBJ1-2; D uncertain. This CDR3 region has 10 residues. V shed 5 bases and J shed 0 bases, with 1 base lying between them. In germline, CDR1 is DFQATT, CDR2 SNEGSKA (reference sequence). The CDR3 loop is CSASNYGYTF. The CDR3 region has the DNA TGCAGTGCTTCTAACTATGGCTACACCTTC.

This clonotype was counted a few times. The chain recombines TRBV7-6 with TRBJ2-7, with 8 nucleotides matching TRBD2. V trimming: 4 bases; J trimming: 5 bases; junction bases outside the gene matches: 10. The CDR3 totals 15 residues. Germline CDR1 is SGHVS and CDR2 is FNYEAQ. CDR3: CASSSEGGGLHEQYF. For the CDR3, the DNA is TGTGCCAGCAGCTCAGAGGGCGGGGGGTTGCACGAGCAGTACTTC. The variable domain in full, completed from reference TRBV7-6 and TRBJ2-7, reads GAGVSQSPRYKVTKRGQDVALRCDPISGHVSLYWYRQALGQGPEFLTYFNYEAQQDKSGLPNDRFSAERPEGSISTLTIQRTEQRDSAMYRCASSSEGGGLHEQYFGPGTRLTVT.

The gene calls are TRBV28 and TRBJ2-5; 7 bases line up with TRBD2. Per germline, CDR1 MDHEN and CDR2 SYDVKM. The CDR3 consists of 15 residues. J was trimmed by 5 bases and V by 5 bases; bases with no gene match: 11. CDR3 residues: CASSTPSGAVETQYF. The CDR3 nucleotides read TGTGCCAGCAGTACCCCGAGCGGGGCGGTGGAGACCCAGTACTTC.